These 9 T cell receptor beta chains were sequenced from one sample in a study of T cell responses to AZD1222 COVID-19 vaccine. Generated by immunoSEQ multiplex PCR, the TCRdb table keeps only in-frame clones and is missing some. The sample consists of about 120,000 clones, 92% of them appearing once. Source: peripheral blood, taken 28 days after the second AZD1222 dose. The receptors come from an adult who received the AZD1222 COVID-19 vaccine.

V and J are TRBV6-5 and TRBJ2-7; D is unresolved. Germline loops: CDR1 MNHEY, CDR2 SVGAGI. CDR3 size: 14 residues. V was pared by 0 bases and J by 3 bases, with 9 bases between. CDR3: CASSYSWSDYEQYF. As DNA, the CDR3 is TGTGCCAGCAGTTACTCCTGGTCAGACTACGAGCAGTACTTC.

V is TRBV7-6 and J is TRBJ2-7, with D possibly matching TRBD1 (5 bases). The CDR3 runs to 15 residues. The germline V and J ends were trimmed by 7 bases and 2 bases, with 18 bases remaining between them. Germline lookup yields CDR1 SGHVS and CDR2 FNYEAQ. The CDR3, as DNA: TGTGCCAGCACCCTAAAGACAGAATTTACCTACGAGCAGTACTTC. Amino acids: CASTLKTEFTYEQYF.

The rearrangement links TRBV27 to TRBJ2-1; 7 bases align to TRBD1. This CDR3 spans 14 amino acids. The germline V gene encodes CDR1 MNHEY and CDR2 SMNVEV (reference sequence). Trimming cost V 7 bases and J 4 bases; bases outside gene matches: 7. For the CDR3, the DNA is TGTGCCAGCACCCAAACAGGGGATTACAATGAGCAGTTCTTC. It codes for CASTQTGDYNEQFF.

The J gene is TRBJ1-5, the V gene TRBV6-1; D not certain. V lost 0 bases and J lost 6, with 9 bases in between. The CDR3 extends over 14 amino acids. The germline gives CDR1 MNHNS, CDR2 SASEGT. The CDR3 DNA follows: TGTGCCAGCAGTGAAGCGCTGGCAGGTCAGCCCCAGCATTTT. Its protein is CASSEALAGQPQHF.

The chain couples TRBV27 to TRBJ2-2, with TRBD2 matching 12 bases. Losses at the gene ends were 5 bases for V and 0 bases for J; bases not matched to a gene: 7. Germline lookup yields CDR1 MNHEY and CDR2 SMNVEV (reference sequence). CDR3 size: 18 residues. CDR3 bases: TGTGCCAGCAGTCTCTATCGGACTAGCGGGACGAACACCGGGGAGCTGTTTTTT. It codes for CASSLYRTSGTNTGELFF.

The DNA of the CDR3 is TGTGCCAGCAGCTCTGGGAACGAAAGTCAGCCCCAGCATTTT. It yields the protein CASSSGNESQPQHF. The rearrangement uses TRBV6-5 and TRBJ1-5; D is ambiguous. The V gene lost 6 bases and the J gene lost 6 bases, with 15 bases spanning the gap. Germline V gene lookup returns CDR1 MNHEY and CDR2 SVGAGI. This CDR3 spans 14 amino acids.

This sequence joins TRBV7-3 and TRBJ2-2; no firm D call. The CDR3 length is 13 residues. V lost 0 bases and J lost 5, with 4 bases in between. Germline V CDR1 and CDR2: SGHTA, FQGTGA. CDR3 sequence: CASSLTATGELFF. The CDR3 DNA sequence: TGTGCCAGCAGCTTAACCGCGACCGGGGAGCTGTTTTTT.

This clone was detected once. The chain couples TRBV18 to TRBJ1-6; TRBD1 matches at 8 bases. The V gene's germline CDR1 is KGHSH and CDR2 LQKENI. V was pared by 6 bases and J by 8 bases, with 6 bases of the junction left unmatched. The length of the CDR3 is 14 residues. CDR3: CASSVGQGDSPLHF. The DNA for the CDR3 is TGTGCCAGCTCGGTCGGACAGGGAGATTCACCCCTCCACTTT. Supplemented by reference TRBV18 and TRBJ1-6, the full variable domain reads NAGVMQNPRHLVRRRGQEARLRCSPMKGHSHVYWYRQLPEEGLKFMVYLQKENIIDESGMPKERFSAEFPKEGPSILRIQQVVRGDSAAYFCASSVGQGDSPLHFGNGTRLTVT.

The V call is TRBV5-5, the J call TRBJ1-3; TRBD1 matches 8 bases. The ends lost 2 bases at V and 0 bases at J; junction bases unmatched: 10. The CDR3 covers 18 residues. Germline V gene sequence: CDR1 SGHKS, CDR2 YYEKEE (reference sequence). Here the CDR3 reads CASSFQTGTGSSGNTIYF. CDR3 sequence (DNA): TGTGCCAGCAGCTTCCAAACCGGGACAGGATCCTCTGGAAACACCATATATTTT. Looking up the rest from reference TRBV5-5 and TRBJ1-3 gives the full variable domain: DAGVTQSPTHLIKTRGQQVTLRCSPISGHKSVSWYQQVLGQGPQFIFQYYEKEERGRGNFPDRFSARQFPNYSSELNVNALLLGDSALYLCASSFQTGTGSSGNTIYFGEGSWLTVV.